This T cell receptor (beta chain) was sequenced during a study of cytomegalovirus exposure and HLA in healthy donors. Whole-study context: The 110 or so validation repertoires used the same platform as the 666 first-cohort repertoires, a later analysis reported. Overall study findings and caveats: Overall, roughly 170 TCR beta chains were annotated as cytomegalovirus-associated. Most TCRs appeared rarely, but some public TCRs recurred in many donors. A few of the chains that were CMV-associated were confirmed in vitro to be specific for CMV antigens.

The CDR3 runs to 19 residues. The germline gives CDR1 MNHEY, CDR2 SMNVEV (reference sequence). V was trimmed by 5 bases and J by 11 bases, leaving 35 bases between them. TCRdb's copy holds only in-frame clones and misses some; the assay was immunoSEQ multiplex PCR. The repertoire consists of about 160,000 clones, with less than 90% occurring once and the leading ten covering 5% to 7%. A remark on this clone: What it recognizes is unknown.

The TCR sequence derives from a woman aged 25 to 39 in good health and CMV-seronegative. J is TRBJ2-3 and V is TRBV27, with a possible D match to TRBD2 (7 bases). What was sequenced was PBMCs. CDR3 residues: CASSPSRGRDILDLVVQYF. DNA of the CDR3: TGTGCCAGCAGTCCGAGTCGGGGGAGGGACATCTTAGACTTAGTTGTGCAGTATTTT.